Listed below are T cell receptor beta chains from one sample, sequenced in a study of somatic mutations in cytotoxic T cells in rheumatoid arthritis. Generated by immunoSEQ multiplex PCR, the TCRdb table keeps only in-frame clones and is missing some. The sample lists around 3,000 clones; approximately 88% were seen once. The sample was CD8+ T cells sorted from blood. The receptors come from a man aged 45-65 years with rheumatoid arthritis. CDR3s include the opening cysteine and the closing phenylalanine or tryptophan.

J gene	V gene	CDR3 protein
TRBJ1-1	TRBV28	CASSLIALTEAFF
TRBJ2-7	TRBV5-5	CASSLMAGNYEQYF
TRBJ2-2	TRBV10-2	CASSVSSGRYTGELFF
TRBJ2-1	TRBV6-1	CASLGTNNEQFF
TRBJ2-5	TRBV15	CATRNRGGETQYF
TRBJ2-5	TRBV29-1	CSVERFGQGALETQYF
TRBJ1-2	TRBV18	CASSPPGQGTGGYTF
TRBJ2-1	TRBV25-1	CASRIPGNEQFF
NA	TRBV5-4	CASSSDRAYEQYF
TRBJ2-3	TRBV25-1	CASSERRASGFPDTQYF
TRBJ1-5	TRBV28	CASRQRMQPQHF
TRBJ2-5	TRBV7-3	CASSFSGLAGGMETQYF
TRBJ2-5	TRBV10-2	CASRPTGGETQYF
TRBJ1-1	TRBV9	CASSVEPPGEAFF
TRBJ2-3	TRBV29-1	CSVDRDRGTDTQYF
TRBJ2-7	TRBV2	CASSRSAGVLYEQYF
TRBJ2-7	TRBV4-3	CASSQESRSYEQYF
TRBJ2-1	TRBV6-5	CASSYSAEGSYNEQFF
TRBJ1-5	TRBV5-5	CASSLGGGPHSNQPQHF
TRBJ1-1	TRBV5-4	CASSANGGRMNTEAFF
TRBJ2-4	TRBV7-2	CASSLWQGIAKNIQYF
TRBJ2-7	TRBV27	CASSWASGSSYEQYF
TRBJ1-5	TRBV5-1	CASSLEAGPFNQPQHF
TRBJ2-7	TRBV11-2	CASSYSGYEQYF
TRBJ2-1	TRBV7-6	CASSVAGDEQFF
TRBJ2-1	TRBV27	CASSLGQGGEQFF
TRBJ2-2	TRBV6-1	CASRPWGGTGELFF
TRBJ2-1	TRBV5-4	CASTLGTGALDGPNEQFF
TRBJ1-5	TRBV4-2	CASSSQTGFSNQPQHF
TRBJ2-7	TRBV11-2	CASSLHGSSYEQYF
TRBJ2-1	TRBV7-8	CASSPGSQEQFF
TRBJ2-1	TRBV4-3	CANSQILSSYNEQFF
TRBJ1-4	TRBV6-5	CASSYSAGVEKLFF
TRBJ2-7	TRBV6-5	CASSYGTGVEQYF
TRBJ2-7	TRBV4-3	CASSQERLAVPYEQYF
TRBJ1-5	TRBV28	CASSLGQKSQPQHF
TRBJ2-2	TRBV27	CASSLSLGRANTGELFF
TRBJ2-3	TRBV11-2	CASSLDLRVIGRDTQYF
TRBJ2-1	TRBV25-1	CASSGGPGEGEQFF
TRBJ2-2	TRBV6-1	CASSEWKGAGELFF
TRBJ1-1	TRBV28	CASSFGTGATEAFF